This TCR beta chain was profiled in a study of vaccination effects on CD4 cells after COVID-19. On the study more broadly: Participants completed two doses of the BNT162b2 or mRNA-1273 vaccine.

The protocol was immunoSEQ multiplex PCR, while the TCRdb copy is restricted to in-frame clones and leaves out a portion. The data show tens of thousands of clones, with 75% to 80% seen just once and about 2.1% held by the top ten. The authors isolated CD4+ T cells after roughly 10 days of culture. Vaccinated recipients, who were negative for nucleocapsid antibodies, had no history of SARS-CoV-2 infection. A half-medium replacement with IL-2 medium was carried out on days 3 and 7. Trimming stripped 0 bases from V and 4 bases from J, with 5 bases between. CDR1 is SGHNT, CDR2 YYREEE, per germline (reference sequence). The CDR3 runs to 12 residues. This clone is a singleton in its sample. The target antigen is unknown.

Source: CD4+ T cells from PBMCs cultured without peptide, taken before COVID-19 vaccination. V usage is TRBV5-4 and J usage is TRBJ2-7, with D unclear. This sequence originates from a human donor who received a COVID-19 vaccine. CDR3 residues: CASSLDGYEQYV. DNA of the CDR3: TGTGCCAGCAGCTTGGACGGGTACGAGCAGTACGTC.